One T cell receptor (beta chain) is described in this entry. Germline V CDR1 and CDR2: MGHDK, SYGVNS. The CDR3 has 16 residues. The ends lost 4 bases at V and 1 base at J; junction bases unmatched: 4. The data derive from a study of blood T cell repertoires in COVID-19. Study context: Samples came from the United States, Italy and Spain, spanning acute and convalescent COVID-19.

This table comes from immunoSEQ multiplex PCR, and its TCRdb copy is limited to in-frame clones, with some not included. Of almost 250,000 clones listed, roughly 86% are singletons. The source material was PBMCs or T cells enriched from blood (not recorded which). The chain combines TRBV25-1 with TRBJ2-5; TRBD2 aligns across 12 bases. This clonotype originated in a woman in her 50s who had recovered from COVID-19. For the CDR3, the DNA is TGTGCCAGCAGTGGGGGGACTAGCGGGCGCCAAGAGACCCAGTACTTC. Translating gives CASSGGTSGRQETQYF.